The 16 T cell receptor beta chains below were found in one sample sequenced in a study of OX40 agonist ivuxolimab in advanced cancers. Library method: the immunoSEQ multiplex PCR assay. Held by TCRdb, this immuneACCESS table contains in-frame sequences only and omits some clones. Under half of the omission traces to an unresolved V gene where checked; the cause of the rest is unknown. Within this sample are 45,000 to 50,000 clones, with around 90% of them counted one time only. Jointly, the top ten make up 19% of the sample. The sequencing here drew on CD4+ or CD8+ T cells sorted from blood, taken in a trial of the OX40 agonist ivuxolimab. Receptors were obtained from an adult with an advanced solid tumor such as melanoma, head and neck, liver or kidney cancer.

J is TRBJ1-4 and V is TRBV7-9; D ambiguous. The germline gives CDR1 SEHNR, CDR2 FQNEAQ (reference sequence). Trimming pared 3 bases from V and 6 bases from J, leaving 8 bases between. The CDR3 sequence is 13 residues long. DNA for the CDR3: TGTGCCAGCAGCTTCCCTAGGGATGAAAAACTGTTTTTT. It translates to CASSFPRDEKLFF. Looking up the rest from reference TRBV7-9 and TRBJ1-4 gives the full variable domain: DTGVSQNPRHKITKRGQNVTFRCDPISEHNRLYWYRQTLGQGPEFLTYFQNEAQLEKSRLLSDRFSAERPKGSFSTLEIQRTEQGDSAMYLCASSFPRDEKLFFGSGTQLSVL.

The CDR3 loop is CASSLLGVLSEQFF. The CDR3 DNA sequence: TGTGCCAGCAGTTTATTGGGGGTGTTAAGTGAGCAGTTCTTC. This chain joins TRBV28 and TRBJ2-1, with D perhaps assigned TRBD1 or TRBD2 (5 bases each). Between the trimmed V and J ends, which lost 1 base and 9 bases, there was a span of 13 bases. CDR1 is MDHEN, CDR2 SYDVKM, per germline. The CDR3 consists of 14 residues.

In DNA form, the CDR3 reads TGCGCCAGCAGCCTAGGAAATGAGCAGTTCTTC. Translating gives CASSLGNEQFF. J is TRBJ2-1 and V is TRBV5-1; D remains unclear. Per germline, CDR1 SGHRS and CDR2 YFSETQ. Trimming cost V 4 bases and J 7 bases, with 6 bases left between them. The CDR3 is 11 amino acids. Looking up the rest from reference TRBV5-1 and TRBJ2-1 gives the full variable domain: KAGVTQTPRYLIKTRGQQVTLSCSPISGHRSVSWYQQTPGQGLQFLFEYFSETQRNKGNFPGRFSGRQFSNSRSEMNVSTLELGDSALYLCASSLGNEQFFGPGTRLTVL.

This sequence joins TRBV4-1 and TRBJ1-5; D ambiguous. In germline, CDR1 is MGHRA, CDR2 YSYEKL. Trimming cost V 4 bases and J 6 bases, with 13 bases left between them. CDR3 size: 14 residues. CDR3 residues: CASSPQIEGQPQHF. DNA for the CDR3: TGCGCCAGCAGCCCCCAAATCGAGGGTCAGCCCCAGCATTTT.

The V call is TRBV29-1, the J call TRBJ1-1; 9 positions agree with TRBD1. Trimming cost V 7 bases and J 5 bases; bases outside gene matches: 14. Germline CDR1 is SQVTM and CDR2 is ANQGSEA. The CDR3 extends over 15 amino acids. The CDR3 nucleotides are TGCAGCGCCCGCACAGGGGGCGCGTTTGGAACTGAAGCTTTCTTT. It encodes CSARTGGAFGTEAFF.

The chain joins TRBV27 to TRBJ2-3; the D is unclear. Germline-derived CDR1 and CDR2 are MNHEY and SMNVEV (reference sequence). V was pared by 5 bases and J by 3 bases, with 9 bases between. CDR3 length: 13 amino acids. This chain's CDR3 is CASSPQLTDTQYF. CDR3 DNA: TGTGCCAGCAGTCCACAGCTGACAGATACGCAGTATTTT.

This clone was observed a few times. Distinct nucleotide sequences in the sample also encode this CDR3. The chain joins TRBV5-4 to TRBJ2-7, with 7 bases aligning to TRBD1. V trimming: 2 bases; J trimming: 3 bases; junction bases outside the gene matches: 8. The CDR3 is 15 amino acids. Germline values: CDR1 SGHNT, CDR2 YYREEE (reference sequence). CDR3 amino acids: CASSFGRQGNYEQYF. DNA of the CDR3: TGTGCCAGCAGCTTTGGAAGACAGGGCAACTACGAGCAGTACTTC.

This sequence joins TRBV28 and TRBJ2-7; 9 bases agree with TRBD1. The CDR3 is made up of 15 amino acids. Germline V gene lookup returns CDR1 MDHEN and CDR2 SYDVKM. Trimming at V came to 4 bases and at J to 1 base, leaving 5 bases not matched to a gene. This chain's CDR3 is CASSYGTGRSYEQYF. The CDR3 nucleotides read TGTGCCAGCAGTTATGGGACAGGGAGATCCTACGAGCAGTACTTC.

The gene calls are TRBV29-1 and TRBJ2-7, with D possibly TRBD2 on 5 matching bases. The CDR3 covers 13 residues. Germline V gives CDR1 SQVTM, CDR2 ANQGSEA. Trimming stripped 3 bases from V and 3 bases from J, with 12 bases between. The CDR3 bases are TGCAGCGTTGAGTATCCGGGGATCTACGAGCAGTACTTC. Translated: CSVEYPGIYEQYF.

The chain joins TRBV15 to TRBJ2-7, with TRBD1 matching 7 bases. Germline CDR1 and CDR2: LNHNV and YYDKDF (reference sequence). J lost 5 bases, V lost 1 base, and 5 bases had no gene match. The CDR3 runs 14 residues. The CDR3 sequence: CATSRASTGNEQYF. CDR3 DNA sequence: TGTGCCACCAGCAGAGCCTCGACAGGGAACGAGCAGTACTTC.

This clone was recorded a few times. This CDR3 reads CASSQDGGVAEAFF. Here the CDR3 DNA reads TGCGCCAGCAGCCAAGACGGAGGGGTCGCTGAAGCTTTCTTT. This chain uses TRBV4-1 with TRBJ1-1; a possible D gene is TRBD1 (5 bases). V was shortened by 0 bases and J by 6 bases, with 11 bases between the two germline ends. Per germline, CDR1 MGHRA and CDR2 YSYEKL. The CDR3 is 14 amino acids.

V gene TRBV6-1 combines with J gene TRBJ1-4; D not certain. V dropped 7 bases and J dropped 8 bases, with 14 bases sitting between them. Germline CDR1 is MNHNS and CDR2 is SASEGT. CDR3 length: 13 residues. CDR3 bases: TGTGCCAGCAATTTGAGGACGGCGGAAAAACTGTTTTTT. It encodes CASNLRTAEKLFF.

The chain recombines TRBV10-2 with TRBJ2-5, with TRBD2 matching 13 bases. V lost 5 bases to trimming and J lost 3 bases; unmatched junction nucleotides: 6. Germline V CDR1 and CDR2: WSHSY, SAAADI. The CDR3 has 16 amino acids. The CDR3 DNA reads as TGCGCCAGCAGTATCACTAGCGGGGGGGCCGAAGAGACCCAGTACTTC. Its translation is CASSITSGGAEETQYF.

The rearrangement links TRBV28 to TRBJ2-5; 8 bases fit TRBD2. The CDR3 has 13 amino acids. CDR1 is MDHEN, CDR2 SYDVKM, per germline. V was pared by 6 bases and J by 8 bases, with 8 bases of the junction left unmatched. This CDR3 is CASRGTSVDTQYF. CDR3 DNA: TGTGCCAGCAGGGGGACTAGTGTTGATACCCAGTACTTC.

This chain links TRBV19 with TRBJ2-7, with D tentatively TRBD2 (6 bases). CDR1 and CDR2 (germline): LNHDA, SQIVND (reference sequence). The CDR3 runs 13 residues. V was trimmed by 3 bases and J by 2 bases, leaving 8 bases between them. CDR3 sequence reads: CASSMGGPYEQYF. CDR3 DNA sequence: TGTGCCAGTAGTATGGGGGGACCCTACGAGCAGTACTTC.

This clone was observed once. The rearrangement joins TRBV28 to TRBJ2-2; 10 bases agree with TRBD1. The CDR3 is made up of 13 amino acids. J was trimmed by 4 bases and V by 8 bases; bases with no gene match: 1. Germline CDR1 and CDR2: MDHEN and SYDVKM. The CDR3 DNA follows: TGTGCCAGCGGGACAGGGGTCACCGGGGAGCTGTTTTTT. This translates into CASGTGVTGELFF.